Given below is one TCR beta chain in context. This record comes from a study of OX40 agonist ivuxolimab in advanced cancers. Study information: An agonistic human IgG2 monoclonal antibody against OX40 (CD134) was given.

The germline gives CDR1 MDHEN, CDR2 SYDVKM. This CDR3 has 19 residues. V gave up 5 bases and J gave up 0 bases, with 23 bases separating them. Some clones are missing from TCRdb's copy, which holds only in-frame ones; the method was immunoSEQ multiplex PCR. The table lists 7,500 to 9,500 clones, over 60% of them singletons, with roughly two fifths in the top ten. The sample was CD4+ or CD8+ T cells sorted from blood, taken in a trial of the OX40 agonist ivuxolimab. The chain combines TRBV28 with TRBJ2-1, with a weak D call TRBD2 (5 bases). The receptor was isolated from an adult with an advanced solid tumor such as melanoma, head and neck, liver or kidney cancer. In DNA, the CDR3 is TGTGCCAGCAGTCCTTCGGTGTCCCTCGGGGAGCCCTCCTACAATGAGCAGTTCTTC. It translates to CASSPSVSLGEPSYNEQFF.